One and the same sample provided the 4 T cell receptor beta chains below, sequenced in a study of glioma-infiltrating T cells after dendritic cell vaccination. The time point here: after dendritic cell vaccination, including at tumor progression/relapse. Assay: immunoSEQ multiplex PCR; the TCRdb copy retains only in-frame clones and omits some. The sample yields 91,000 or so clones, approximately 84% seen once. The material was blood, obtained after dendritic cell vaccination. Every receptor here comes from a human donor with glioblastoma.

V and J are TRBV11-2 and TRBJ1-1, with D possibly being TRBD1 (5 bases). Germline V gene lookup returns CDR1 SGHAT and CDR2 FQNNGV. The germline V and J ends were trimmed by 1 base and 1 base, with 7 bases remaining between them. The CDR3 runs to 14 residues. The CDR3, as DNA: TGTGCCAGCAGCTTAGTCGACAGGAACACTGAAGCTTTCTTT. Its protein product is CASSLVDRNTEAFF.

This chain connects TRBV27 to TRBJ1-3; no clear D. The length of the CDR3 is 14 residues. V gave up 4 bases and J gave up 0 bases, with 7 bases separating them. Germline V gene data show CDR1 as MNHEY and CDR2 as SMNVEV (reference sequence). CDR3 sequence: CASSYRSSGNTIYF. CDR3 in DNA: TGTGCCAGCAGTTACCGGAGCTCTGGAAACACCATATATTTT.

The rearrangement links TRBV6-1 to TRBJ1-5, with 7 bases identical to TRBD1. Germline V CDR1 and CDR2: MNHNS, SASEGT. V lost 5 bases and J lost 4; bases outside the gene matches: 8. This CDR3 contains 15 residues. This CDR3 reads CASSNRDRPNQPQHF. CDR3 sequence (DNA): TGTGCCAGCAGTAACCGGGACAGACCGAATCAGCCCCAGCATTTT.

The rearrangement links TRBV2 to TRBJ1-2; 9 bases are a match to TRBD1. CDR1 is SNHLY and CDR2 is FYNNEI in the germline V gene. The CDR3 sequence is 15 residues long. Trimming removed 9 bases from V and 4 bases from J; junction bases left unmatched: 12. Here the CDR3 reads CASGQGKTLSYGYTF. The DNA of the CDR3 is TGTGCCAGTGGACAGGGGAAAACGTTAAGCTATGGCTACACCTTC.